The 5 T cell receptor beta chains presented below share a single source sample, sequenced in a study of CD8 T cells in ankylosing spondylitis. Study-level results: A motif of 7 to 9 highly homologous TCR beta variants was seen as apparently characteristic of ankylosing spondylitis blood.

These TCRs' antigens remain unknown. TCRdb ran MiXCR on the 5' RACE reads and lists one entry per CDR3 protein. This sample yields about 500,000 distinct CDR3 sequences, of which about 5.7% are seen a single time; around 3.5% belongs to the top ten. The sequencing input was blood, either unsorted or a sorted T cell fraction (not recorded which). These receptors originate from a male donor with ankylosing spondylitis.

This clonotype was observed a handful of times. The V and J genes are TRBV20-1 and TRBJ2-1, with 10 bases aligning to TRBD2. Unmatched junction bases numbered 5, after V lost 3 bases and J lost 15 bases. Germline CDR1 reads DFQATT; CDR2 reads SNEGSKA (reference sequence). The CDR3 has 11 residues. The CDR3: CSASGTSALFF. For the CDR3, the DNA is TGCAGTGCTAGTGGGACTAGCGCTCTGTTCTTC.

This clonotype was seen once. The CDR3 does not close with the conserved phenylalanine or tryptophan, likely indicating a read error. The J gene is TRBJ2-3, the V gene TRBV7-2; 7 bases agree with TRBD2. The germline V gene encodes CDR1 SGHTA and CDR2 FQGNSA. This CDR3 is 11 amino acids long. CDR3 nucleotides: TGCGCTAGCGGAAGCACAGATACGCAGTATTCT. Translating gives CASGSTDTQYS.

The table lists this clonotype with many counts. This sequence joins TRBV29-1 and TRBJ2-1; TRBD2 matches at 10 bases. This CDR3 has 14 amino acids. Germline V gene data show CDR1 as SQVTM and CDR2 as ANQGSEA. The ends lost 6 bases at V and 4 bases at J; junction bases unmatched: 6. The CDR3 region has the DNA TGCAGCGTGGGAGGACTAGCGGTTTACAATGAGCAGTTCTTC. This gives the protein CSVGGLAVYNEQFF.

Many counts were recorded for this clonotype. The V and J genes are TRBV11-2 and TRBJ2-7, with TRBD1 matching 10 bases. The CDR3 is 17 amino acids. From germline, CDR1 is SGHAT and CDR2 FQNNGV. V was pared by 3 bases and J by 6 bases, with 14 bases of the junction left unmatched. CDR3 in amino acids: CASSFFAVVGTGVEQYF. In nucleotides, the CDR3 is TGTGCCAGCAGCTTTTTTGCCGTTGTTGGGACAGGGGTCGAGCAGTACTTC.

This clonotype was seen at least ten times. The CDR3 loop is CSARDSRRAGELFF. The CDR3 bases are TGCAGTGCTAGAGATAGTAGGAGGGCCGGGGAGCTGTTTTTT. V and J are TRBV20-1 and TRBJ2-2; maybe TRBD2 (6 bases). V was cut by 0 bases and J by 6 bases, with 11 bases left in between. The CDR3 contains 14 residues. Germline assignment: CDR1 DFQATT and CDR2 SNEGSKA (reference sequence).